This TCR beta chain was observed in a study of CD8+ T cells in alopecia areata. Study context: Treatment of the treated patients consisted of oral tofacitinib, 5 to 10 mg twice daily. Study-wide results and limits: Administration of tofacitinib significantly diminished scalp clonality and expanded CD8+ clones within the top 100. Higher clonality than in normal scalp was seen in lesional scalp, especially alopecia totalis/universalis.

RNA, once extracted, was reverse transcribed into cDNA for use as the sequencing template. Data came from immunoSEQ multiplex PCR; TCRdb stores just in-frame clones and leaves some out. Of 95,000 to 110,000 clones listed, around 84% are singletons. The CDR3 is 15 residues long. V shed 2 bases and J shed 6 bases, with 17 bases lying between them. Germline loops: CDR1 SEHNR, CDR2 FQNEAQ (reference sequence). Remarks on this clone: Its antigen is unknown.

Treatment given: oral pan-JAK inhibitor, 5-10 mg twice daily. Alopecia areata patients provided lesional scalp punch biopsies and peripheral blood, both collected for the study. The clonotype comes from a human donor with alopecia areata. The sample was CD8+ T cells sorted from blood, taken at week 24, from a patient treated with tofacitinib. The chain combines TRBV7-9 with TRBJ2-7; tentatively, D is TRBD1 or TRBD2 (5 bases each). In DNA form, the CDR3 reads TGTGCCAGCAGCTTAACGGTGGGGACCTTGGGCGAGCAGTACTTC. Residues: CASSLTVGTLGEQYF.